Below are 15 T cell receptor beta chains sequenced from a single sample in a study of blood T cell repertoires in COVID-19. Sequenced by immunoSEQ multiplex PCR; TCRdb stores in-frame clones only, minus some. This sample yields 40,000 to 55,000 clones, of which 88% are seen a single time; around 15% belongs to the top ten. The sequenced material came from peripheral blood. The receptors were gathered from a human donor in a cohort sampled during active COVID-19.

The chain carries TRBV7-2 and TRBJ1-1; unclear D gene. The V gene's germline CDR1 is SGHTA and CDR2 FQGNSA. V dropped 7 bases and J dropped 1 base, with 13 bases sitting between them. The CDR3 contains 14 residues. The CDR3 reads CASTLWATNTEAFF. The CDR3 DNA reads TGTGCCAGCACCCTGTGGGCAACGAACACTGAAGCTTTCTTT.

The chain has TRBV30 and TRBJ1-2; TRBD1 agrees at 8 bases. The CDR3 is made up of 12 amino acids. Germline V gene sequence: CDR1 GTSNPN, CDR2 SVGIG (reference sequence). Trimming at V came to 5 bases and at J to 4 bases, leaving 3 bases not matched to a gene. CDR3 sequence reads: CAWSTGVYGYTF. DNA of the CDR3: TGTGCCTGGTCGACAGGGGTCTATGGCTACACCTTC.

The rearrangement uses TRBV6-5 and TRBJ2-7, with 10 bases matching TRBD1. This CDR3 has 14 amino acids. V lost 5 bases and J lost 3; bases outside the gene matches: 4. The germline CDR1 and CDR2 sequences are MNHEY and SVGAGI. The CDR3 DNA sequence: TGTGCCAGCAGTCGACAGGGGGCCCTCTACGAGCAGTACTTC. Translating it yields CASSRQGALYEQYF.

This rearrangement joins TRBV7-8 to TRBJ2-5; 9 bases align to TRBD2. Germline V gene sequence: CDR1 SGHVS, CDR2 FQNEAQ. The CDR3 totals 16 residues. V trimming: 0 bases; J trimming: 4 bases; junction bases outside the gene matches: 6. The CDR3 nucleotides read TGTGCCAGCAGCTTAGCGGTGGCGGGGGGGCCAGAGACCCAGTACTTC. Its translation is CASSLAVAGGPETQYF.

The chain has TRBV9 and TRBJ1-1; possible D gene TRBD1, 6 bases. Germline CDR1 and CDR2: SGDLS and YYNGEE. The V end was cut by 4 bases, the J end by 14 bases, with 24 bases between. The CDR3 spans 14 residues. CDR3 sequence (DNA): TGTGCCAGCAGCCCTAGGGAGGGGGGGCAAGGTTACTTCTTT. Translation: CASSPREGGQGYFF.

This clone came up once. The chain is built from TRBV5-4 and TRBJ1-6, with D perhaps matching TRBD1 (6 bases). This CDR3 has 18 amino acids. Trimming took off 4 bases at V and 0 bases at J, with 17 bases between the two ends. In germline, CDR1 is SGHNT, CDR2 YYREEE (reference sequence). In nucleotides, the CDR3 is TGTGCCAGCAGCCTAGGGGGACGGGCAAGCTCCTATAATTCACCCCTCCACTTT. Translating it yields CASSLGGRASSYNSPLHF.

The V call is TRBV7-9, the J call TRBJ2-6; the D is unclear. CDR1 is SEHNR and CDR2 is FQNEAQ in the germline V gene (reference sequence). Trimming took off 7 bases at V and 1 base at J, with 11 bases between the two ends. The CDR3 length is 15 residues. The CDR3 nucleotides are TGTGCCAGCACCCCTATAGAGTCTGGGGCCAACGTCCTGACTTTC. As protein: CASTPIESGANVLTF.

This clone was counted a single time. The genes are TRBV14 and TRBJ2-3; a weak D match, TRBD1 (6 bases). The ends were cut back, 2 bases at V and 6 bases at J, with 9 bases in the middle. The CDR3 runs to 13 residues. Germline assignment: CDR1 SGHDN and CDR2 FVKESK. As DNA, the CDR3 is TGTGCCAGCAGCCAACAGGGGTTGGATACGCAGTATTTT. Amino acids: CASSQQGLDTQYF.

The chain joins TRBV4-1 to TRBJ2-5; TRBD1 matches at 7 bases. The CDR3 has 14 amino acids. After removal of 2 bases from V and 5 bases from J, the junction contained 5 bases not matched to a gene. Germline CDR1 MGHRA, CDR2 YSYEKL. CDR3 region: CASSQPQGPETQYF. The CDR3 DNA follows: TGCGCCAGCAGCCAACCACAGGGGCCGGAGACCCAGTACTTC.

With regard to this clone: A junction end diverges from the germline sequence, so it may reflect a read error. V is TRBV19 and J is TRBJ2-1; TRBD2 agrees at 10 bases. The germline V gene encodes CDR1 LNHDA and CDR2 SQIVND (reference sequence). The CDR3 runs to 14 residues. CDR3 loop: CASSPGTSDNEQFF. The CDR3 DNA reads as TGTGCCAGTAGTCCTGGGACTAGCGACAACGAGCAGTTCTTC.

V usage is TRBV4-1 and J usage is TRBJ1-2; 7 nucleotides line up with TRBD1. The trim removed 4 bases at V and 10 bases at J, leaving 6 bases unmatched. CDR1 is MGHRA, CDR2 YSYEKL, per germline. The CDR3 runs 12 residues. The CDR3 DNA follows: TGCGCCAGCAGCCGGACAGGCGATGTCTACACCTTC. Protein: CASSRTGDVYTF.

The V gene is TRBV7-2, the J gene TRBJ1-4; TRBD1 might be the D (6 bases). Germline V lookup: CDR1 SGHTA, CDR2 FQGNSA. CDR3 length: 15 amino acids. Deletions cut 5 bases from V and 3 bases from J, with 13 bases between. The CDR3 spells CASSIRRGSNEKLFF. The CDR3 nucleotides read TGTGCCAGCAGCATCCGCAGGGGCTCTAATGAAAAACTGTTTTTT.

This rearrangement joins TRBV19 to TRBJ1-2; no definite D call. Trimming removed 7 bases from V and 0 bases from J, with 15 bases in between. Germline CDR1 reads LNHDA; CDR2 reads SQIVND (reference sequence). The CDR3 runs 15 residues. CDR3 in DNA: TGTGCCAGTACCTCTTCGACTTCGACTAACTATGGCTACACCTTC. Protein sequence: CASTSSTSTNYGYTF.

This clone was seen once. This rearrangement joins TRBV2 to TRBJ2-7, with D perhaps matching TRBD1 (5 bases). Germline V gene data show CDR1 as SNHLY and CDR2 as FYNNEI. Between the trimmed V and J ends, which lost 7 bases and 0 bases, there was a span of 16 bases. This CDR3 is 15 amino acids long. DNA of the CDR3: TGTGCCAGCACCGAGCAGGCAGACAGCTCCTACGAGCAGTACTTC. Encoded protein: CASTEQADSSYEQYF. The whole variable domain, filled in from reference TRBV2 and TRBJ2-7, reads EPEVTQTPSHQVTQMGQEVILRCVPISNHLYFYWYRQILGQKVEFLVSFYNNEISEKSEIFDDQFSVERPDGSNFTLKIRSTKLEDSAMYFCASTEQADSSYEQYFGPGTRLTVT.

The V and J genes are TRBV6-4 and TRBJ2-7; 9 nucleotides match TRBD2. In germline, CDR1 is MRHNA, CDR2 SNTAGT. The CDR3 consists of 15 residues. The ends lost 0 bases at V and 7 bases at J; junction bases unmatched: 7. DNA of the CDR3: TGTGCCAGCAGTGACTCCCAGCGGGGGGCCCGAGAGCAGTACTTC. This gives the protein CASSDSQRGAREQYF.